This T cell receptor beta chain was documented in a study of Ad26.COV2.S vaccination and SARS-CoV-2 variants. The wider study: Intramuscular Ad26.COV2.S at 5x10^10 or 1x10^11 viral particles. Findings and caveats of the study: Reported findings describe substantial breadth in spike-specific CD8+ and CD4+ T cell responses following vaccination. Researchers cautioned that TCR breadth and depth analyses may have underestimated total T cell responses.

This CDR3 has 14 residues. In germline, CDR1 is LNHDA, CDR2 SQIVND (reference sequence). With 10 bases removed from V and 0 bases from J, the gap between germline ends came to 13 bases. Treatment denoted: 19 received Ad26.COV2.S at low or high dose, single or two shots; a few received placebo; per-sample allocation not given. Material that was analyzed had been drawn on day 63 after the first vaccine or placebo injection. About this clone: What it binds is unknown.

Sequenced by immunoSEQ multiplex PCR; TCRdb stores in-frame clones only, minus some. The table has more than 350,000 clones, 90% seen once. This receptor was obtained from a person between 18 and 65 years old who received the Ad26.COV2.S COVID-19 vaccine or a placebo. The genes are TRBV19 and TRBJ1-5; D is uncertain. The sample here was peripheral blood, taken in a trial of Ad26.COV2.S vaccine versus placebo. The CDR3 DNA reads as TGTGCCACCTCGGACTTCTATAGCAATCAGCCCCAGCATTTT. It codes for CATSDFYSNQPQHF.